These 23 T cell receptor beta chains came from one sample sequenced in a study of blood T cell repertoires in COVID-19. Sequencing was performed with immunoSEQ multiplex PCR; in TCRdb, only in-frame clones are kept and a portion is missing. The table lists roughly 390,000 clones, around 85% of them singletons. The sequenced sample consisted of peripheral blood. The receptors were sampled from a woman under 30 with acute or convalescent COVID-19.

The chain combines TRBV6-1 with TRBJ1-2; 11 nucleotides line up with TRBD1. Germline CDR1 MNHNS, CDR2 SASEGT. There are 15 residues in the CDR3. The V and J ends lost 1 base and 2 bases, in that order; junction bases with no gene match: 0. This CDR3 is CASSEGTGGNYGYTF. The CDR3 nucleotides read TGTGCCAGCAGTGAAGGGACAGGGGGCAACTATGGCTACACCTTC.

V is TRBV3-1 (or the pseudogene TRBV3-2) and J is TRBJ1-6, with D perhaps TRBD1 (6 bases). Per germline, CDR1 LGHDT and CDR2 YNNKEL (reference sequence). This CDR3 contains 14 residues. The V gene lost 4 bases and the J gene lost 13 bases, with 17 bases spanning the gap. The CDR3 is CASSPWDTGSPLHF. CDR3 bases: TGTGCCAGCAGCCCCTGGGACACAGGCTCGCCCCTCCACTTT.

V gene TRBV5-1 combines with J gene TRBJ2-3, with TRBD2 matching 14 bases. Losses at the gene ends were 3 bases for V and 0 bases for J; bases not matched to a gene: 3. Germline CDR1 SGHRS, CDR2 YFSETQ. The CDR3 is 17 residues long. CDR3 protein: CASSSGLAGASTDTQYF. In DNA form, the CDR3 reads TGCGCCAGCAGCTCGGGACTAGCGGGGGCTAGCACAGATACGCAGTATTTT.

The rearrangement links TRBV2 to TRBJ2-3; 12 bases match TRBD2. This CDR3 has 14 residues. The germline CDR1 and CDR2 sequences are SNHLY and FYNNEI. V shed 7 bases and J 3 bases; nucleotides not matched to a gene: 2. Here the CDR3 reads CASKTSGSTDTQYF. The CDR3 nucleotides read TGTGCCAGCAAGACTAGCGGGAGTACAGATACGCAGTATTTT.

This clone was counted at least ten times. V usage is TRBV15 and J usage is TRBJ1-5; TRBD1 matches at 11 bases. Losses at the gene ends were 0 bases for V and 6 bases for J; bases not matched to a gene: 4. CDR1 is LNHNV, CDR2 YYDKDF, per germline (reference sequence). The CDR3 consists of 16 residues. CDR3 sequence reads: CATSRDQGTGGQPQHF. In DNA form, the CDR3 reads TGTGCCACCAGCAGAGATCAAGGGACAGGGGGTCAGCCCCAGCATTTT.

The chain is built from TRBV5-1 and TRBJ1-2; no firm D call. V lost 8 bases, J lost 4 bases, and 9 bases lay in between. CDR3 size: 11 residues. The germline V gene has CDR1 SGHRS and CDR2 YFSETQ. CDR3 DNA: TGCGCCAGTCGGGAGATCTATGGCTACACCTTC. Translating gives CASREIYGYTF.

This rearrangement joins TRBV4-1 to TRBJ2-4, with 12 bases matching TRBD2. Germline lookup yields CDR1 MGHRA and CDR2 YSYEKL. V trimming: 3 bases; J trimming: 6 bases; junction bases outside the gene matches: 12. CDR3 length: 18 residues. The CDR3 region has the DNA TGCGCCAGCAGCCAGACTAGCGGGGGTGTTTCCTTTGGAAACATTCAGTACTTC. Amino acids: CASSQTSGGVSFGNIQYF.

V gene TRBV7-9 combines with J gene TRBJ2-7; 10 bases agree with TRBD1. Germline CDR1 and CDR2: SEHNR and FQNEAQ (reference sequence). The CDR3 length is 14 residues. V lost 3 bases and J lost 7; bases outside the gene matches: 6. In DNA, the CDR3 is TGTGCCAGCAGCTTGGACAGGGGGAAATTTGAGCAGTACTTC. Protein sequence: CASSLDRGKFEQYF.

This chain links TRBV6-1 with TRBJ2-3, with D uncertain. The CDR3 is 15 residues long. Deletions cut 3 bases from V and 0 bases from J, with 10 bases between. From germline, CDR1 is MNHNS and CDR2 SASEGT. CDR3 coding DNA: TGTGCCAGCAGTGAGACTCCCTTTAGCACAGATACGCAGTATTTT. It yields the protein CASSETPFSTDTQYF.

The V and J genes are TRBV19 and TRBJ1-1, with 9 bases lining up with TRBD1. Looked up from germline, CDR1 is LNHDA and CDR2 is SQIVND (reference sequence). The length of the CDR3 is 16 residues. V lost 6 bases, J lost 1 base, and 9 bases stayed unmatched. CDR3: CASSQDRGGKNTEAFF. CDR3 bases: TGTGCCAGTAGCCAAGACAGGGGGGGGAAGAACACTGAAGCTTTCTTT.

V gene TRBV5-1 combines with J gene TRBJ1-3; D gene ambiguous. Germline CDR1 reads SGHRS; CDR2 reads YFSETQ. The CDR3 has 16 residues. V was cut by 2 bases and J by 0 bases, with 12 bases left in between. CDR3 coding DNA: TGCGCCAGCAGCTTTGACGTAACTAGCTCTGGAAACACCATATATTTT. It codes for CASSFDVTSSGNTIYF.

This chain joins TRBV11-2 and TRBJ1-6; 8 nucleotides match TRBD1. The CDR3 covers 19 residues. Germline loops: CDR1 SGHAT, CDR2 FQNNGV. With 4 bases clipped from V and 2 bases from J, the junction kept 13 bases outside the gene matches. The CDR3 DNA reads TGTGCCAGCAGCTCAACTTCCGGACAGGGAGAAACCTATAATTCACCCCTCCACTTT. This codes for CASSSTSGQGETYNSPLHF. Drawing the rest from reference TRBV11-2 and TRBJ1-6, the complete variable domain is EAGVAQSPRYKIIEKRQSVAFWCNPISGHATLYWYQQILGQGPKLLIQFQNNGVVDDSQLPKDRFSAERLKGVDSTLKIQPAKLEDSAVYLCASSSTSGQGETYNSPLHFGNGTRLTVT.

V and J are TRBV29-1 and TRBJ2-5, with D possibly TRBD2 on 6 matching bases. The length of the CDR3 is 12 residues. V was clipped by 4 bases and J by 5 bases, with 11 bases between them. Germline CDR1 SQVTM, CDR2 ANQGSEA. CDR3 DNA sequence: TGCAGCGTTGCTTCCGGGAGTGAGACCCAGTACTTC. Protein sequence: CSVASGSETQYF.

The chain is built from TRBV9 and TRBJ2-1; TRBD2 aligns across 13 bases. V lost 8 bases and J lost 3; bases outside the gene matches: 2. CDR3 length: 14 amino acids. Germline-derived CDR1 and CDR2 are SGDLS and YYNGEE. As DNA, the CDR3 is TGTGCCAGTGGGACTAGCGGGATCTACAATGAGCAGTTCTTC. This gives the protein CASGTSGIYNEQFF. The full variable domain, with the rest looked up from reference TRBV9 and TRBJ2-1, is DSGVTQTPKHLITATGQRVTLRCSPRSGDLSVYWYQQSLDQGLQFLIQYYNGEERAKGNILERFSAQQFPDLHSELNLSSLELGDSALYFCASGTSGIYNEQFFGPGTRLTVL.

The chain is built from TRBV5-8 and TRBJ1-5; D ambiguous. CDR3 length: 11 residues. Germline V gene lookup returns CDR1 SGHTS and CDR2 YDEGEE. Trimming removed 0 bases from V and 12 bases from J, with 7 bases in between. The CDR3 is CASSLAGSQHF. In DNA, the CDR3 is TGTGCCAGCAGCTTGGCGGGAAGCCAGCATTTT.

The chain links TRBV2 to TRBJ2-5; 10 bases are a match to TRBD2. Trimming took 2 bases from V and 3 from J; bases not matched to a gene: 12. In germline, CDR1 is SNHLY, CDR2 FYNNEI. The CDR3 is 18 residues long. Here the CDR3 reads CASSEPNLGAGGKETQYF. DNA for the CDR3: TGTGCCAGCAGTGAACCGAACCTCGGAGCGGGGGGGAAAGAGACCCAGTACTTC.

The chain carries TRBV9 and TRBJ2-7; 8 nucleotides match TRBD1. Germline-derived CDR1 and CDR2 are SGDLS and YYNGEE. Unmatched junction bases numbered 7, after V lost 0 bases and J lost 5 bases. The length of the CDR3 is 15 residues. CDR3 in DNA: TGTGCCAGCAGCGTAGGAGACAGGGGCAGGAACGAGCAGTACTTC. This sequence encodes CASSVGDRGRNEQYF.

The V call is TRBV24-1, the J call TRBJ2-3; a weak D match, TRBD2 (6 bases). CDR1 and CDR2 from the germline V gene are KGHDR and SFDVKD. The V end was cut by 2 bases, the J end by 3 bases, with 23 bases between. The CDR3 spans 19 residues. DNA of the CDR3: TGTGCCACCAGTGATTCCCGAACCGATTCGGGGGAGAGGACAGATACGCAGTATTTT. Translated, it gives CATSDSRTDSGERTDTQYF.

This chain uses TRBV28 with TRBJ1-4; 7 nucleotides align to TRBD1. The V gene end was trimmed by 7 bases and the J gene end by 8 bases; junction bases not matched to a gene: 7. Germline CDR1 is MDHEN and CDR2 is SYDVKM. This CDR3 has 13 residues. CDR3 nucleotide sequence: TGTGCCAGCATCGACAGGGAGAGGGAAAAACTGTTTTTT. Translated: CASIDREREKLFF.

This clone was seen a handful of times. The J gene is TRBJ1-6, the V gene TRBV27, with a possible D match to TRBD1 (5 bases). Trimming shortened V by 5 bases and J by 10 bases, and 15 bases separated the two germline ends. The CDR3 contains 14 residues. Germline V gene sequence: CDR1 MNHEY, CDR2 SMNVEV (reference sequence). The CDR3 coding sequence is TGTGCCAGCAGTGGGCAGGGTAATGGATCACCCCTCCACTTT. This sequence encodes CASSGQGNGSPLHF.

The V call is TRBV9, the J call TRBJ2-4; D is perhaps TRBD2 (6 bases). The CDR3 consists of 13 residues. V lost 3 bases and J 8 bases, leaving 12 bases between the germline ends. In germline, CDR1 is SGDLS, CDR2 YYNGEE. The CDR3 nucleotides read TGTGCCAGCAGCGCACTAGCAACGGACATTCAGTACTTC. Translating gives CASSALATDIQYF.

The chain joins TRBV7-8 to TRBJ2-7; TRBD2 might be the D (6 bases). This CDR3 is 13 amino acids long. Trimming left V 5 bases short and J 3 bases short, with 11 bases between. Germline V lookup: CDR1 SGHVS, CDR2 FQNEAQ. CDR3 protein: CASSRESGYEQYF. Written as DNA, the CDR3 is TGTGCCAGCAGCCGGGAGTCCGGCTACGAGCAGTACTTC.

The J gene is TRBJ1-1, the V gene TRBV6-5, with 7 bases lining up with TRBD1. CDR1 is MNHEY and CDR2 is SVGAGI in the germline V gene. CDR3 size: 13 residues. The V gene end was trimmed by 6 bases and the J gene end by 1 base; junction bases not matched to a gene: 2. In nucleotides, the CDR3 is TGTGCCAGCAGGGGACAGTCGAACACTGAAGCTTTCTTT. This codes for CASRGQSNTEAFF.